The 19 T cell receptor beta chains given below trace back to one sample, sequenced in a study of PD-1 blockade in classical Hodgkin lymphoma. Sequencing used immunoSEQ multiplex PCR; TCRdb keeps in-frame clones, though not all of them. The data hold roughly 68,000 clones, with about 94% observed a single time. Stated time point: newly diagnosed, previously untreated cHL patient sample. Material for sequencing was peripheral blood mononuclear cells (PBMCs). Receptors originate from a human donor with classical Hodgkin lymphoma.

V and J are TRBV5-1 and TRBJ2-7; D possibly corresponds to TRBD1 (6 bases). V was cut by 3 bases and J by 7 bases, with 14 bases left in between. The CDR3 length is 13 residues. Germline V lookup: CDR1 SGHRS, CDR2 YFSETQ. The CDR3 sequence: CASSYPNRDEQYF. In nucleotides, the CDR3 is TGCGCCAGCAGCTACCCAAACAGGGATGAGCAGTACTTC.

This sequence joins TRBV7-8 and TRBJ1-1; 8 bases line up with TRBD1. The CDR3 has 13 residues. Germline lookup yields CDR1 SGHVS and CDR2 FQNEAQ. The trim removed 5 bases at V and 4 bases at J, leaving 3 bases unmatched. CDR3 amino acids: CASSNTGGTEAFF. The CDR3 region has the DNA TGTGCCAGCAGCAATACAGGGGGCACTGAAGCTTTCTTT. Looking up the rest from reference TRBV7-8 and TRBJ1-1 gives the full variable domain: GAGVSQSPRYKVAKRGQDVALRCDPISGHVSLFWYQQALGQGPEFLTYFQNEAQLDKSGLPSDRFFAERPEGSVSTLKIQRTQQEDSAVYLCASSNTGGTEAFFGQGTRLTVV.

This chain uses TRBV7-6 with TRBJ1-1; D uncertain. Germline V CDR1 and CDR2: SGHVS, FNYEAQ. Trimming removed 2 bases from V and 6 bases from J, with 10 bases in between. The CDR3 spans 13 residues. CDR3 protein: CASSLFAGAEAFF. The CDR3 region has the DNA TGTGCCAGCAGCTTATTTGCCGGGGCTGAAGCTTTCTTT. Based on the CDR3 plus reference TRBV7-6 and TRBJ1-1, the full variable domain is GAGVSQSPRYKVTKRGQDVALRCDPISGHVSLYWYRQALGQGPEFLTYFNYEAQQDKSGLPNDRFSAERPEGSISTLTIQRTEQRDSAMYRCASSLFAGAEAFFGQGTRLTVV.

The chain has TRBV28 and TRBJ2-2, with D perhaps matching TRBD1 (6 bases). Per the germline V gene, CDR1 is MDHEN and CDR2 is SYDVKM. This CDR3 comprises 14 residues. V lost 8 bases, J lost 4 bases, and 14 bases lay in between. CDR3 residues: CASLGALGTGELFF. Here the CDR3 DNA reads TGTGCCAGCCTGGGGGCCCTGGGCACCGGGGAGCTGTTTTTT. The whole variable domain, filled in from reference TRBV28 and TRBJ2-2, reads DVKVTQSSRYLVKRTGEKVFLECVQDMDHENMFWYRQDPGLGLRLIYFSYDVKMKEKGDIPEGYSVSREKKERFSLILESASTNQTSMYLCASLGALGTGELFFGEGSRLTVL.

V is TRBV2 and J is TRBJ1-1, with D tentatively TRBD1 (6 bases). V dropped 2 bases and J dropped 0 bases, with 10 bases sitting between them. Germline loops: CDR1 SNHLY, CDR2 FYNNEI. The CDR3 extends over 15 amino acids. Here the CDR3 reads CASSELGGMNTEAFF. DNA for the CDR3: TGTGCCAGCAGTGAATTGGGGGGCATGAACACTGAAGCTTTCTTT. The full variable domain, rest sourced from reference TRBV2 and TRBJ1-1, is EPEVTQTPSHQVTQMGQEVILRCVPISNHLYFYWYRQILGQKVEFLVSFYNNEISEKSEIFDDQFSVERPDGSNFTLKIRSTKLEDSAMYFCASSELGGMNTEAFFGQGTRLTVV.

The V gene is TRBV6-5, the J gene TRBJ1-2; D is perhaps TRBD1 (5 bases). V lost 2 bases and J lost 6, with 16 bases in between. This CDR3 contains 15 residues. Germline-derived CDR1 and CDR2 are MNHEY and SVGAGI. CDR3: CASSYSIEGMDGYTF. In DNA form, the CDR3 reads TGTGCCAGCAGTTACAGTATAGAGGGGATGGATGGCTACACCTTC.

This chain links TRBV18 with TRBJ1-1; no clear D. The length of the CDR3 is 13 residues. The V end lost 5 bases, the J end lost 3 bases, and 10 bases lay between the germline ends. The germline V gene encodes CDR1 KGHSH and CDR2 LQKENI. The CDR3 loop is CASSALRDTEAFF. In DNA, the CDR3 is TGTGCCAGCTCAGCTCTTCGCGACACTGAAGCTTTCTTT.

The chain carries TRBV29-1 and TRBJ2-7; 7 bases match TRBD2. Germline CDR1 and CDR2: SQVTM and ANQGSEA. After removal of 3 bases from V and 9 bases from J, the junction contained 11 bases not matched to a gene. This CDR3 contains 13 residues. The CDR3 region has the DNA TGCAGCGTTGATCCGGGGGGAGGGTCAGGGCAGTACTTC. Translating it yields CSVDPGGGSGQYF.

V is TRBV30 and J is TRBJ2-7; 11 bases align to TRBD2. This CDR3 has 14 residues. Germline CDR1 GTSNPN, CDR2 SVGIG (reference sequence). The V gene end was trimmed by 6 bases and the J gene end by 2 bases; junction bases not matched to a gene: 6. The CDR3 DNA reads TGTGCCTGTTGGACTAGCGGGCTTACCTACGAGCAGTACTTC. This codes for CACWTSGLTYEQYF.

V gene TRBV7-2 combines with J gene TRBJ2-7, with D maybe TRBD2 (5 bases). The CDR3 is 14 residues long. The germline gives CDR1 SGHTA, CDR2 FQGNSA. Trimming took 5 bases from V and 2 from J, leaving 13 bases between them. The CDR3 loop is CASSDGLWTYEQYF. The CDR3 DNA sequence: TGTGCCAGCAGCGACGGACTTTGGACCTACGAGCAGTACTTC.

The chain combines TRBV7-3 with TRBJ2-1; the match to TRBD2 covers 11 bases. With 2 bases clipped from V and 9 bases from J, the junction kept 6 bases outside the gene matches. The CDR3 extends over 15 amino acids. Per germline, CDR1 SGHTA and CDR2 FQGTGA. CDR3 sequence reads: CASSLFGTSGGEQFF. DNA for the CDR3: TGTGCCAGCAGCTTATTTGGGACTAGCGGTGGTGAGCAGTTCTTC.

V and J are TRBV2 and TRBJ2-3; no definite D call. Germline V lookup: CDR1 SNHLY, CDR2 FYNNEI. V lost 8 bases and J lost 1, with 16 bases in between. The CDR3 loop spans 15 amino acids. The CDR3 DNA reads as TGTGCCAGCCGAAGACTCTTTCTGGGCACAGATACGCAGTATTTT. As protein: CASRRLFLGTDTQYF.

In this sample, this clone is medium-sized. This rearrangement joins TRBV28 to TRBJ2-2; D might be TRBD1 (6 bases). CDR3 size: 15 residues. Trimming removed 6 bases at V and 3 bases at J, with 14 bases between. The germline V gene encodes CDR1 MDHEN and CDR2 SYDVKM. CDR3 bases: TGTGCCAGCAGCATCACAGGGTTGTACACCGGGGAGCTGTTTTTT. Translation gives CASSITGLYTGELFF.

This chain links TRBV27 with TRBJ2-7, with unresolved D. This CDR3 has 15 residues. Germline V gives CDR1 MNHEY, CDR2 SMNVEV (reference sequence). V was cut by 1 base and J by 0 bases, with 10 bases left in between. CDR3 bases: TGTGCCAGCAGTTTATTTGTGGGTAGCTCCTACGAGCAGTACTTC. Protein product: CASSLFVGSSYEQYF.

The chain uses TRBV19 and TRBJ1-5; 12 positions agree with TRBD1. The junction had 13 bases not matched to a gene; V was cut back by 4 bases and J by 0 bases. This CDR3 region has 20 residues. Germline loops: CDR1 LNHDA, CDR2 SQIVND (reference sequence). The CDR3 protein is CASSSPPGTGGLYSNQPQHF. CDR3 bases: TGTGCCAGTAGTAGCCCCCCAGGGACAGGGGGCCTTTATAGCAATCAGCCCCAGCATTTT.

For the CDR3, the DNA is TGCAGCGTTGAGGTCCCGGGACAGATGAACACTGAAGCTTTCTTT. Encoded protein: CSVEVPGQMNTEAFF. The V gene is TRBV29-1, the J gene TRBJ1-1; 7 nucleotides align to TRBD1. Germline V gene data show CDR1 as SQVTM and CDR2 as ANQGSEA. The CDR3 is made up of 15 amino acids. J gave up 0 bases and V 3 bases, and 7 bases lay outside the gene matches.

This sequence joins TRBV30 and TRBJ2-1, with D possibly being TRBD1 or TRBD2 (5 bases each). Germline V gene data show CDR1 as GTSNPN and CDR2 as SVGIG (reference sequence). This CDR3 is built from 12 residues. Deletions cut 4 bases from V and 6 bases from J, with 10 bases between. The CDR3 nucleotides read TGTGCCTGGAACCGAGGGACCAATGAGCAGTTCTTC. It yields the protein CAWNRGTNEQFF. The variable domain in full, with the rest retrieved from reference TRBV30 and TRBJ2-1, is SQTIHQWPATLVQPVGSPLSLECTVEGTSNPNLYWYRQAAGRGLQLLFYSVGIGQISSEVPQNLSASRPQDRQFILSSKKLLLSDSGFYLCAWNRGTNEQFFGPGTRLTVL.

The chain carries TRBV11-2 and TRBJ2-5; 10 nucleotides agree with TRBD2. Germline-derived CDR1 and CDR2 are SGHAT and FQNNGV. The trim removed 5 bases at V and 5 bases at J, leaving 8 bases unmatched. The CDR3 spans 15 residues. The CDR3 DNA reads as TGTGCCAGCAGCGAGCTACTAGCGGGGTTGGAGACCCAGTACTTC. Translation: CASSELLAGLETQYF.

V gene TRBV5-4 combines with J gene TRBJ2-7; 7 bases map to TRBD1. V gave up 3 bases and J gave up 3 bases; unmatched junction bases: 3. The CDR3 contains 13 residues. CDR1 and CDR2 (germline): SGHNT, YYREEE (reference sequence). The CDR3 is CASSWGQSYEQYF. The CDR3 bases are TGTGCCAGCAGCTGGGGACAGAGCTACGAGCAGTACTTC. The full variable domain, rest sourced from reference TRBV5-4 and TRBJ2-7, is ETGVTQSPTHLIKTRGQQVTLRCSSQSGHNTVSWYQQALGQGPQFIFQYYREEENGRGNFPPRFSGLQFPNYSSELNVNALELDDSALYLCASSWGQSYEQYFGPGTRLTVT.